The 5 T cell receptor beta chains below all came from one sample that was sequenced in a study of blood T cell repertoires in COVID-19 (dated by TCRdb to 2019 to 2021). The method behind the library was the immunoSEQ multiplex PCR assay. TCRdb stores this immuneACCESS table with in-frame sequences only. Part of the clones is absent; in the studies checked, under half of the shortfall reflects unresolved V genes, and no reason is known for the rest. The sample table holds about 160,000 clones, of which just under 80% were seen once. The ten largest clonotypes hold about 15% of the sample. The sample was peripheral blood. Receptor source: a woman of 80 years or more with acute or convalescent COVID-19.

This clone has only a few counts. V usage is TRBV6-5 and J usage is TRBJ2-7; 10 bases line up with TRBD2. The CDR3 is made up of 15 amino acids. The V and J ends lost 0 bases and 3 bases, in that order; junction bases with no gene match: 2. CDR1 is MNHEY and CDR2 is SVGAGI in the germline V gene. The chain's CDR3 is CASSYSLAGNYEQYF. Here the CDR3 DNA reads TGTGCCAGCAGTTACTCACTAGCGGGGAACTACGAGCAGTACTTC.

The J gene is TRBJ1-6, the V gene TRBV7-2; D not resolved. Per germline, CDR1 SGHTA and CDR2 FQGNSA. This CDR3 is built from 18 residues. V was trimmed by 0 bases and J by 0 bases, leaving 12 bases between them. The CDR3 DNA reads as TGTGCCAGCAGCTTAGCGGTCTTGGGGAGCTCCTATAATTCACCCCTCCACTTT. It is translated as CASSLAVLGSSYNSPLHF.

The chain uses TRBV18 and TRBJ1-2, with D perhaps TRBD1 (5 bases). Trimming took 3 bases from V and 5 from J, leaving 13 bases between them. CDR3 size: 14 residues. Germline V gene lookup returns CDR1 KGHSH and CDR2 LQKENI. The CDR3 DNA is TGTGCCAGCTCACCGGTGGGCGCAGGGTATGGCTACACCTTC. Its translation: CASSPVGAGYGYTF. The whole variable domain, remainder taken from reference TRBV18 and TRBJ1-2, is NAGVMQNPRHLVRRRGQEARLRCSPMKGHSHVYWYRQLPEEGLKFMVYLQKENIIDESGMPKERFSAEFPKEGPSILRIQQVVRGDSAAYFCASSPVGAGYGYTFGSGTRLTVV.

The V call is TRBV5-1, the J call TRBJ1-4, with D possibly TRBD1 on 6 matching bases. In germline, CDR1 is SGHRS, CDR2 YFSETQ. V lost 4 bases and J 0 bases, leaving 10 bases between the germline ends. The CDR3 has 15 amino acids. The CDR3 protein is CASSARTATNEKLFF. In nucleotides, the CDR3 is TGCGCCAGCAGCGCAAGGACAGCAACTAATGAAAAACTGTTTTTT.

The V and J genes are TRBV7-2 and TRBJ1-2; no clear D. Germline lookup yields CDR1 SGHTA and CDR2 FQGNSA. The CDR3 runs 13 residues. The V end lost 2 bases, the J end lost 4 bases, and 8 bases lay between the germline ends. The CDR3, as DNA: TGTGCCAGCAGCTTACTCGACATCTATGGCTACACCTTC. It is translated as CASSLLDIYGYTF.